Below, one T cell receptor beta chain is given with its context. Germline loops: CDR1 SGHTA, CDR2 FQGTGA. The CDR3 length is 16 residues. Trimming took 4 bases from V and 4 from J; bases not matched to a gene: 6. The sample is drawn from a study of OX40 agonist ivuxolimab in advanced cancers. Profiled with immunoSEQ multiplex PCR; TCRdb holds only in-frame clones, not every one. The table records about 30,000 clones, around 82% of them present only once. The sequences come from CD4+ or CD8+ T cells sorted from blood, collected in a trial of the OX40 agonist ivuxolimab. This chain joins TRBV7-3 and TRBJ2-1; 11 bases are shared with TRBD2. The TCR sequence derives from an adult with an advanced solid tumor such as melanoma, head and neck, liver or kidney cancer. CDR3 region: CASSSTSGSIYNEQFF. The CDR3 region has the DNA TGTGCCAGCAGCTCTACTAGCGGGAGCATTTACAATGAGCAGTTCTTC.